What follows describes a single T cell receptor (beta chain). Its antigen is unidentified. These data belong to a study of beta chain features in type 1 diabetes. Findings and limits, study-wide: Researchers cautioned that cDNA sequencing could over-represent cells with high TCR expression. Type 1 diabetes patients showed a moderate but significant shortening of TCRB CDR3s in all four CD4+ subsets.

It was one heparinised blood draw, averaging about 116 mL, that each donor gave. Naive, central memory, regulatory and stem cell-like memory cells within the CD4+ compartment were sorted using CD45RO/CCR7/CD25/CD127/CD95/CD27. Isolated RNA was reverse transcribed in full, so expressed TCRB transcripts were sequenced. The table came from immunoSEQ multiplex PCR; TCRdb's copy has only in-frame clones and leaves some out. Seen here are around 250,000 clones, about 30% observed once, and the top ten hold around 4%. Germline V gene sequence: CDR1 SGHTA, CDR2 FQGNSA. This CDR3 region has 14 residues. Trimming took off 3 bases at V and 1 base at J, with 9 bases between the two ends.

V and J are TRBV7-2 and TRBJ2-5, with D possibly being TRBD1 (6 bases). This clonotype was obtained from a young man in good health. Sequencing was carried out using central memory CD4+ T cells from blood. CDR3 sequence reads: CASSFGQRQETQYF. As DNA, the CDR3 is TGTGCCAGCAGCTTCGGACAGCGCCAAGAGACCCAGTACTTC.